The 15 T cell receptor beta chains in this list originate from one sample, sequenced in a study of shared clonotypes between healthy human individuals. Generated by immunoSEQ multiplex PCR, the TCRdb table keeps only in-frame clones and is missing some. The top ten clones hold roughly 12% of a sample with 450,000 to 600,000 clones, around three quarters of them seen once. The sample was PBMCs. All receptors come from a woman in her forties in good health. Some clones in this sample may be carry-over from other donors' samples.

Notes on this clone: Other DNA sequences from this sample encode an identical CDR3 as well. The chain recombines TRBV5-4 with TRBJ1-1; D unresolved. V was pared by 5 bases and J by 1 base, with 6 bases between. The germline CDR1 and CDR2 sequences are SGHNT and YYREEE (reference sequence). This CDR3 spans 12 amino acids. CDR3 bases: TGTGCCAGCAGTCCTAGGAACACTGAAGCTTTCTTT. It is translated as CASSPRNTEAFF.

V gene TRBV7-2 combines with J gene TRBJ2-7, with D hard to call. The ends were cut back, 4 bases at V and 4 bases at J, with 14 bases in the middle. This CDR3 is built from 14 residues. From germline, CDR1 is SGHTA and CDR2 FQGNSA. The CDR3: CASSSRRLDYEQYF. CDR3 coding DNA: TGTGCCAGCAGCTCGCGTAGGCTAGATTACGAGCAGTACTTC.

The chain links TRBV5-4 to TRBJ1-4, with D maybe TRBD1 (6 bases). The CDR3 totals 16 residues. Germline assignment: CDR1 SGHNT and CDR2 YYREEE (reference sequence). V lost 3 bases and J 3 bases, leaving 15 bases between the germline ends. Written as DNA, the CDR3 is TGTGCCAGCAGCTGGGCAGGGGAGGTGGCTAATGAAAAACTGTTTTTT. It is translated as CASSWAGEVANEKLFF.

V is TRBV6-4 and J is TRBJ2-7; TRBD1 agrees at 10 bases. The CDR3 covers 15 residues. Germline V gene sequence: CDR1 MRHNA, CDR2 SNTAGT. The V and J ends lost 7 bases and 5 bases, in that order; junction bases with no gene match: 11. CDR3 nucleotide sequence: TGTGCCAGCACCCCTCGGACAGGGGGGGGCGACGAGCAGTACTTC. Protein sequence: CASTPRTGGGDEQYF.

This clone has a single count. V and J are TRBV10-3 and TRBJ2-5; the D gene could be TRBD1 or TRBD2 (5 bases each). Germline assignment: CDR1 ENHRY and CDR2 SYGVKD. V was shortened by 9 bases and J by 5 bases, with 16 bases between the two germline ends. The length of the CDR3 is 13 residues. The chain's CDR3 is CAISGARPETQYF. DNA for the CDR3: TGTGCCATTTCCGGGGCGCGCCCCGAGACCCAGTACTTC.

CDR3 in amino acids: CASRPYRGRFENEQFF. DNA of the CDR3: TGTGCCAGCAGACCGTACAGGGGAAGGTTTGAGAATGAGCAGTTCTTC. The chain uses TRBV7-9 and TRBJ2-1; 7 bases match TRBD1. CDR1 is SEHNR and CDR2 is FQNEAQ in the germline V gene (reference sequence). V dropped 6 bases and J dropped 7; count of bases not matched to a gene: 15. The CDR3 has 16 residues.

This clone was seen only once. This chain uses TRBV28 with TRBJ2-7; no definite D call. CDR1 MDHEN and CDR2 SYDVKM come from the germline V gene. V lost 8 bases to trimming and J lost 5 bases, with 19 bases between them. The CDR3 consists of 14 residues. The CDR3 loop reads CASAPPHIGHEQYF. DNA for the CDR3: TGTGCCAGCGCCCCCCCCCACATCGGCCACGAGCAGTACTTC. Looking up the rest from reference TRBV28 and TRBJ2-7 gives the full variable domain: DVKVTQSSRYLVKRTGEKVFLECVQDMDHENMFWYRQDPGLGLRLIYFSYDVKMKEKGDIPEGYSVSREKKERFSLILESASTNQTSMYLCASAPPHIGHEQYFGPGTRLTVT.

This sequence joins TRBV19 and TRBJ2-1, with D possibly matching TRBD1 (5 bases). V lost 4 bases to trimming and J lost 4 bases, with 11 bases between them. Germline V gene data show CDR1 as LNHDA and CDR2 as SQIVND (reference sequence). The CDR3 runs to 14 residues. CDR3 coding DNA: TGTGCCAGTAGTAGCCCGGACAAATACAATGAGCAGTTCTTC. Its protein product is CASSSPDKYNEQFF.

J is TRBJ2-6 and V is TRBV7-9; D is unclear. The CDR3 is made up of 15 amino acids. V lost 8 bases and J lost 0, with 11 bases in between. Germline CDR1 and CDR2: SEHNR and FQNEAQ (reference sequence). CDR3 coding DNA: TGTGCCAGCTTGCTGACTTACTCTGGGGCCAACGTCCTGACTTTC. It yields the protein CASLLTYSGANVLTF.

The chain couples TRBV11-2 to TRBJ1-6; no clear D gene. In germline, CDR1 is SGHAT, CDR2 FQNNGV. Trimming pared 4 bases from V and 9 bases from J, leaving 22 bases between. The CDR3 extends over 17 amino acids. The DNA of the CDR3 is TGTGCCAGCAGCTCCCTCACCGGAGGGTACGGCAGTTCACCCCTCCACTTT. Protein product: CASSSLTGGYGSSPLHF.

The J gene is TRBJ2-1, the V gene TRBV19, with 11 bases fitting TRBD2. J lost 5 bases, V lost 3 bases, and 3 bases had no gene match. The CDR3 has 15 residues. Germline V lookup: CDR1 LNHDA, CDR2 SQIVND (reference sequence). As DNA, the CDR3 is TGTGCCAGTAGTATCGGGACTAGCGGACACAATGAGCAGTTCTTC. It translates to CASSIGTSGHNEQFF.

CDR3 region: CASSGDTENTEAFF. As DNA, the CDR3 is TGTGCCAGCAGTGGGGACACCGAGAACACTGAAGCTTTCTTT. The chain combines TRBV5-4 with TRBJ1-1; TRBD1 might be the D (6 bases). CDR3 length: 14 amino acids. The germline V gene encodes CDR1 SGHNT and CDR2 YYREEE (reference sequence). The V and J ends lost 5 bases and 1 base respectively, with 12 bases between them. Drawing the rest from reference TRBV5-4 and TRBJ1-1, the complete variable domain is ETGVTQSPTHLIKTRGQQVTLRCSSQSGHNTVSWYQQALGQGPQFIFQYYREEENGRGNFPPRFSGLQFPNYSSELNVNALELDDSALYLCASSGDTENTEAFFGQGTRLTVV.

This clone came up a few times. V is TRBV29-1 and J is TRBJ2-1, with D tentatively TRBD2 (6 bases). With 3 bases removed from V and 0 bases from J, the gap between germline ends came to 6 bases. The CDR3 runs 13 residues. Per germline, CDR1 SQVTM and CDR2 ANQGSEA. The CDR3, as DNA: TGCAGCGTTGACGGGAGCTCCTACAATGAGCAGTTCTTC. Translated: CSVDGSSYNEQFF.

The chain carries TRBV19 and TRBJ2-3; 7 bases fit TRBD2. From germline, CDR1 is LNHDA and CDR2 SQIVND (reference sequence). This CDR3 is 14 amino acids long. V lost 6 bases and J lost 0; bases outside the gene matches: 3. The CDR3 DNA is TGTGCCAGTAGAGCTAGCGGTAGCACAGATACGCAGTATTTT. Protein sequence: CASRASGSTDTQYF. Full variable domain (remainder filled in from reference TRBV19 and TRBJ2-3): DGGITQSPKYLFRKEGQNVTLSCEQNLNHDAMYWYRQDPGQGLRLIYYSQIVNDFQKGDIAEGYSVSREKKESFPLTVTSAQKNPTAFYLCASRASGSTDTQYFGPGTRLTVL.

This chain joins TRBV30 and TRBJ1-6, with TRBD1 as a possible D gene (6 bases). Trimming cost V 4 bases and J 8 bases, with 15 bases left between them. Germline V gene data show CDR1 as GTSNPN and CDR2 as SVGIG (reference sequence). CDR3 size: 14 residues. The CDR3 is CAWTIPGGYSPLHF. CDR3 sequence (DNA): TGTGCCTGGACCATCCCGGGGGGCTATTCACCCCTCCACTTT.